What follows describes a single T cell receptor beta chain. Its antigen is not known. The sample is drawn from a study of cytomegalovirus exposure and HLA in healthy donors. In the study overall: The use of the same platform for the 90 to 150 validation repertoires and the approximately 670 first-cohort repertoires was reported by a later analysis.

Produced via immunoSEQ multiplex PCR; TCRdb's table is partial and in-frame only. The sample shows around 180,000 clones, roughly 80% of them seen only once. It was the 120-subject validation cohort, separate from the approximately 700-subject first cohort, to which the donors belonged. The junction had 3 bases not matched to a gene; V was cut back by 2 bases and J by 5 bases. The CDR3 is made up of 15 amino acids. Germline values: CDR1 SGHRS, CDR2 YFSETQ. Whole-study results and caveats: Later, an analysis found that TCR clusters from the first cohort tended to co-occur in the roughly 110 validation repertoires.

This sequence joins TRBV5-1 and TRBJ2-3, with TRBD2 identical over 12 bases. The TCR originated in a man between 18 and 35 years old in good health and CMV-seropositive. Sequenced: PBMCs. The CDR3 sequence: CASSFGLAGLDTQYF. The CDR3 DNA reads TGCGCCAGCAGCTTCGGACTAGCGGGATTAGATACGCAGTATTTT.